These T cell receptor beta chains were read from a single sample in a study of OX40 agonist ivuxolimab in advanced cancers. TCRdb's table, derived via immunoSEQ multiplex PCR, lists solely in-frame clones and lacks some. Of 83,000 or so clones listed, 80% to 90% are singletons. Sequenced here: CD4+ or CD8+ T cells sorted from blood, sampled in a trial of the OX40 agonist ivuxolimab. Source of these receptors: an adult with an advanced solid tumor such as melanoma, head and neck, liver or kidney cancer. Each CDR3 is given with its conserved first and last residue. Fields, in order: V gene, J gene, D gene, clone size, CDR3 DNA, CDR3 protein. A D gene is named only where the DNA matches it firmly. Where a row states a size, it is once, few, many or the class of an expanded clone; other rows omit it.

>TRBV29-1|TRBJ2-7|TRBD2|once
TGCAGCGTACCGGGACTAGCGTCTTACGAGCAGTACTTC
CSVPGLASYEQYF
>TRBV6-5|TRBJ1-2|TRBD1|NA
TGTGCCAGCAGTGACAGGGGAGGCTACACCTTC
CASSDRGGYTF
>TRBV11-2|TRBJ1-6|NA|NA
TGTGCCAGCAGCCTCAGACGACAGGATTCACCCCTCCACTTT
CASSLRRQDSPLHF
>TRBV7-2|TRBJ2-7|TRBD2|NA
TGTGCCAGCAGCTTAGGGGCTAGCGGTCCCTACGAGCAGTACTTC
CASSLGASGPYEQYF
>TRBV4-1|TRBJ2-6|NA|NA
TGCGCCAGCAGCCAAGTGGGCGCAGGCCTCTCTGGGGCCAACGTCCTGACTTTC
CASSQVGAGLSGANVLTF
>TRBV15|TRBJ2-1|TRBD2|NA
TGTGCCACCAGCGGGGGACTAGCGGGCTTCAATGAGCAGTTCTTC
CATSGGLAGFNEQFF
>TRBV4-1|TRBJ2-7|TRBD1|few
TGCGCCAGCAGCCATCCGGACAGGGACGAGCAGTACTTC
CASSHPDRDEQYF
>TRBV6-4|TRBJ2-3|TRBD2|NA
TGTGCCAGCAGTGTTGACGGGAGGGCGACGGATACGCAGTATTTT
CASSVDGRATDTQYF
>TRBV6-1|TRBJ1-2|NA|once
TGTGCCAGCAGGTCGGGTGACTATGGCTACACCTTC
CASRSGDYGYTF
>TRBV16|TRBJ1-2|NA|NA
TGTGCCAGCAGCCAATCGACAGGTGCTTATGGCTACACCTTC
CASSQSTGAYGYTF
>TRBV2|TRBJ2-5|NA|NA
TGTGCCAGCAGTGAACGACTGGAGAGAGAGACCCAGTACTTC
CASSERLERETQYF
>TRBV7-3|TRBJ1-6|NA|once
TGTGCCAGCAGCTTAAGCCCGGGGAGCGCCTCACCCCTCCACTTT
CASSLSPGSASPLHF
>TRBV19|TRBJ2-7|TRBD1|NA
TGTGCCAGTAGTGATCCGACAGGGCTCTTCTCTGGAGAGCAGTACTTC
CASSDPTGLFSGEQYF
>TRBV7-2|TRBJ1-3|NA|NA
TGTGCCAGCAGCCGTACAGGTTCTCGAAACACCATATATTTT
CASSRTGSRNTIYF
>TRBV5-6|TRBJ1-4|NA|NA
TGTGCCAGCAGCTCCCCGGGGCATGTCCCGAAACTGTTTTTT
CASSSPGHVPKLFF
>TRBV9|TRBJ1-3|NA|NA
TGTGCCAGCAGCTCAACCCAGGTCTCTGGAAACACCATATATTTT
CASSSTQVSGNTIYF
>TRBV15|TRBJ1-5|NA|NA
TGTGCCACCAGCGGGGGATGGGAGCCCCAGCATTTT
CATSGGWEPQHF
>TRBV6-4|TRBJ1-1|NA|once
TGTGCCAGCAGTGCCGTTTCGAACACTGAAGCTTTCTTT
CASSAVSNTEAFF
>TRBV30|TRBJ1-6|NA|NA
TGTGCCTGGTCTATAACGAGTGGGGGTTCACCCCTCCACTTT
CAWSITSGGSPLHF
>TRBV21-1|TRBJ2-5|NA|NA
TGTGCCAGCAGCAAAGGGAACCACCGGGTGATGGAGACCCAGTACTTC
CASSKGNHRVMETQYF
>TRBV30|TRBJ2-7|TRBD1|NA
TGTGCCTGGTCCATGGGACAGGGTCGCGAGCAGTACTTC
CAWSMGQGREQYF
>TRBV5-8|TRBJ1-4|TRBD1|NA
TGTGCCAGCAGCTGGACAGGGGGCAGGCGGAAACTGTTTTTT
CASSWTGGRRKLFF
>TRBV9|TRBJ2-1|NA|NA
TGTGCCAGCAATCCGACTAGTAAGGGAGGTGAGCAGTTCTTC
CASNPTSKGGEQFF
>TRBV19|TRBJ1-1|NA|NA
TGTGCCAGTAGTAGGGGCGGTATGAACACTGAAGCTTTCTTT
CASSRGGMNTEAFF
>TRBV7-2|TRBJ2-3|NA|NA
TGTGCCAGCAGCTCGTACAGGGTTGGACGGACAGATACGCAGTATTTT
CASSSYRVGRTDTQYF
>TRBV7-2|TRBJ2-1|TRBD2|NA
TGTGCCAGCAGCAGAGCGGCGGGAGGCTCCTACAATGAGCAGTTCTTC
CASSRAAGGSYNEQFF